The 16 T cell receptor beta chains in this list originate from one sample, sequenced in a study of blood T cell repertoires in COVID-19. The data were produced by immunoSEQ multiplex PCR, yet TCRdb's version contains in-frame clones alone and is incomplete. This sample has about 73,000 clones; over 80% occur once, and the top ten carry approximately 2.5%. The sample taken for sequencing was peripheral blood. These receptors were obtained from a man at least 80 years old with active or convalescent COVID-19.

This rearrangement joins TRBV19 to TRBJ1-2; 10 bases align to TRBD1. Germline CDR1 LNHDA, CDR2 SQIVND (reference sequence). The CDR3 has 17 amino acids. The V segment lost 5 bases and the J segment 0 bases; nucleotides outside the gene matches: 9. CDR3 in amino acids: CASSFRDRGRSNYGYTF. CDR3 nucleotide sequence: TGTGCCAGTAGTTTTCGGGACAGGGGAAGGTCTAACTATGGCTACACCTTC.

The chain carries TRBV10-3 and TRBJ1-4; D might be TRBD1 (6 bases). The ends were cut back, 3 bases at V and 3 bases at J, with 11 bases in the middle. Germline lookup yields CDR1 ENHRY and CDR2 SYGVKD. The CDR3 has 15 amino acids. The CDR3: CAISERAGANEKLFF. In nucleotides, the CDR3 is TGTGCCATCAGTGAAAGGGCAGGGGCTAATGAAAAACTGTTTTTT.

In DNA form, the CDR3 reads TGCAGTGCTAGTCCACCTGCCCGGTCGAGCTCCTACGAGCAGTACTTC. Residues: CSASPPARSSSYEQYF. The rearrangement uses TRBV20-1 and TRBJ2-7; D remains ambiguous. This CDR3 comprises 16 residues. Between the trimmed V and J ends, which lost 3 bases and 0 bases, there was a span of 18 bases. Germline V CDR1 and CDR2: DFQATT, SNEGSKA (reference sequence).

The chain is built from TRBV20-1 and TRBJ1-1; tentatively, D is TRBD1 (5 bases). With 3 bases removed from V and 7 bases from J, the gap between germline ends came to 9 bases. CDR1 and CDR2 (germline): DFQATT, SNEGSKA (reference sequence). The CDR3 covers 11 residues. DNA for the CDR3: TGCAGTGCTAGTCAGGGTGGTGAAGCTTTCTTT. Residues: CSASQGGEAFF.

In nucleotides, the CDR3 is TGTGCCCCGGGACAGTACCCCTACGAGCAGTACTTC. This sequence encodes CAPGQYPYEQYF. V is TRBV2 and J is TRBJ2-7, with TRBD1 matching 7 bases. CDR3 length equals 12 residues. Germline CDR1 SNHLY, CDR2 FYNNEI. The ends lost 11 bases at V and 2 bases at J; junction bases unmatched: 6.

The chain is built from TRBV30 and TRBJ2-2; possible D gene TRBD2, 6 bases. In germline, CDR1 is GTSNPN, CDR2 SVGIG (reference sequence). V was shortened by 0 bases and J by 6 bases, with 11 bases between the two germline ends. This CDR3 has 14 residues. For the CDR3, the DNA is TGTGCCTGGAGTGTGGCCGGGGGATCCGGGGAGCTGTTTTTT. It encodes CAWSVAGGSGELFF.

The chain has TRBV28 and TRBJ1-5, with no clear D. Trimming removed 1 base from V and 7 bases from J, with 8 bases in between. Germline CDR1 MDHEN, CDR2 SYDVKM. This CDR3 is built from 13 residues. DNA of the CDR3: TGTGCCAGCAGTTTATCGTCCTTCCAGCCCCAGCATTTT. The encoded protein is CASSLSSFQPQHF.

The rearrangement uses TRBV6-5 and TRBJ2-7; 10 bases fit TRBD1. V shed 10 bases, J shed 7 bases, and the junction held 16 bases outside the gene matches. The CDR3 is 15 residues long. The germline V gene encodes CDR1 MNHEY and CDR2 SVGAGI. In DNA form, the CDR3 reads TGTGCCACCATCGGGGCGGGACAGGGGACGGTGGAGCAGTACTTC. Translation gives CATIGAGQGTVEQYF.

The rearrangement joins TRBV2 to TRBJ2-1; TRBD2 matches at 8 bases. Germline V gene sequence: CDR1 SNHLY, CDR2 FYNNEI. The CDR3 is made up of 13 amino acids. Unmatched junction bases numbered 10, after V lost 3 bases and J lost 15 bases. CDR3: CASSDLTSGRWFF. DNA of the CDR3: TGTGCCAGCAGTGATCTTACTAGCGGAAGGTGGTTCTTC.

The gene calls are TRBV5-1 and TRBJ2-2, with 8 positions matching TRBD1. The germline V gene has CDR1 SGHRS and CDR2 YFSETQ. The CDR3 spans 16 residues. With V trimmed by 0 bases and J by 4 bases, 5 bases remained unmatched. The CDR3 region is CASSLEGQGGTGELFF. The CDR3 nucleotides are TGCGCCAGCAGCTTGGAAGGACAGGGTGGCACCGGGGAGCTGTTTTTT.

This chain connects TRBV2 to TRBJ1-4; possible D gene TRBD1, 6 bases. V dropped 6 bases and J dropped 13 bases, with 24 bases sitting between them. Germline CDR1 reads SNHLY; CDR2 reads FYNNEI. The CDR3 is made up of 15 amino acids. The DNA of the CDR3 is TGTGCCAGCAGGTTGGAATTCCAGGGGCAGGGTTCACTGTTTTTT. Translation gives CASRLEFQGQGSLFF.

This rearrangement joins TRBV11-2 to TRBJ1-1; possible D gene TRBD1, 5 bases. The germline gives CDR1 SGHAT, CDR2 FQNNGV. V was pared by 5 bases and J by 1 base, with 14 bases between. This CDR3 region has 15 residues. CDR3 nucleotides: TGTGCCAGCAGCCCGAGGGGAGGGGAGAACACTGAAGCTTTCTTT. The encoded protein is CASSPRGGENTEAFF. Using reference TRBV11-2 and TRBJ1-1 for the parts outside the CDR3, the full variable domain is EAGVAQSPRYKIIEKRQSVAFWCNPISGHATLYWYQQILGQGPKLLIQFQNNGVVDDSQLPKDRFSAERLKGVDSTLKIQPAKLEDSAVYLCASSPRGGENTEAFFGQGTRLTVV.

On this clone: Mismatch with germline at one junction end may stem from a read error. This rearrangement joins TRBV5-1 to TRBJ2-7; 10 positions agree with TRBD2. From germline, CDR1 is SGHRS and CDR2 YFSETQ. The CDR3 is 14 amino acids. The CDR3 region has the DNA TGCGCCAGCAGTTTGGCTAGCGGGAGTCGCGAGCAGTACTTC. It translates to CASSLASGSREQYF.

V and J are TRBV18 and TRBJ2-3, with 14 bases lining up with TRBD2. This CDR3 is 19 amino acids long. The germline CDR1 and CDR2 sequences are KGHSH and LQKENI. The V segment lost 3 bases and the J segment 1 base; nucleotides outside the gene matches: 9. The chain's CDR3 is CASSPRTSGGPLGTDTQYF. In DNA, the CDR3 is TGTGCCAGCTCACCTAGGACTAGCGGGGGGCCCCTAGGCACAGATACGCAGTATTTT.

The V gene is TRBV5-4, the J gene TRBJ2-5; D is possibly TRBD1 (6 bases). This CDR3 has 14 amino acids. V was trimmed by 9 bases and J by 4 bases, leaving 19 bases between them. Germline CDR1 reads SGHNT; CDR2 reads YYREEE (reference sequence). The CDR3 DNA reads as TGTGCCACTTCACCCCTCAGGGGCCTAGAGACCCAGTACTTC. It yields the protein CATSPLRGLETQYF.

The chain uses TRBV9 and TRBJ2-7; TRBD1 is a possible D gene (6 bases). Germline V gene data show CDR1 as SGDLS and CDR2 as YYNGEE. The CDR3 is 15 residues long. V was cut by 0 bases and J by 6 bases, with 16 bases left in between. The CDR3 DNA reads TGTGCCAGCAGCGTAGCCCCAGGGGAATCAATCGAGCAGTACTTC. This codes for CASSVAPGESIEQYF.